This T cell receptor (beta chain) was identified in a study of CD8 T cells in ankylosing spondylitis. TCRdb redid the calling of the 5' RACE reads with MiXCR, one entry per CDR3 protein. The sample includes roughly 150,000 distinct CDR3 sequences, 6% to 8.5% of them seen just once. There are 12 residues in the CDR3. The germline V gene has CDR1 DFQATT and CDR2 SNEGSKA (reference sequence). Trimming removed 2 bases at V and 6 bases at J, with 8 bases between. There are many counts of this clonotype. This clonotype was sampled from a female donor with ankylosing spondylitis or in good health (not recorded which). This chain uses TRBV20-1 with TRBJ1-5; no clear D gene. Material for sequencing was blood, either unsorted or a sorted T cell fraction (not recorded which). CDR3 bases: TGCAGTGCTAGATCCCCCAGTCAGCCCCAGCATTTT. It is translated as CSARSPSQPQHF.